This T cell receptor beta chain was obtained from a study of shared clonotypes between healthy human individuals. A word on this clone: The antigen is unknown.

Germline V gene lookup returns CDR1 SGHTA and CDR2 FQGNSA. The CDR3 length is 13 residues. Trimming took off 3 bases at V and 7 bases at J, with 13 bases between the two ends. Samples underwent the assay at deep level. Measured with immunoSEQ multiplex PCR; TCRdb has only the in-frame clones, and not every one. The sample consists of roughly 2.4 million clones, around 95% of them appearing once. Points from the study as a whole: Non-shared clonotypes had lower generation probabilities than those shared by all four donors. With few donors, the genetic and exposure-history diversity represented was limited.

The sequenced material came from naive CD4+ T cells sorted from blood. Documented subset: CD45RA+ positively selected. This chain connects TRBV7-2 to TRBJ2-7; no firm D call. The receptor was derived from a man between 18 and 35 years old in good health. Here the CDR3 reads CASSFDWPSEQYF. The CDR3 nucleotides are TGTGCCAGCAGCTTCGACTGGCCGTCTGAGCAGTACTTC.